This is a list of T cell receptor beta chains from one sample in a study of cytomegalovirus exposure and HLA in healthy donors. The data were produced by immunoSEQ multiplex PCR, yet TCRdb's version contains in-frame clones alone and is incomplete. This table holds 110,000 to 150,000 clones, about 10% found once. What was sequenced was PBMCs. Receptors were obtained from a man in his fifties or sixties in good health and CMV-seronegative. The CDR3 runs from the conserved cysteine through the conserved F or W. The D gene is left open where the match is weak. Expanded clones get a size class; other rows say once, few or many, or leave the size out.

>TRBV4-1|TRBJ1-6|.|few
TGCGCCAGCAGCCAAGTCTCGACAGTTAATAATTCACCCCTCCACTTT
CASSQVSTVNNSPLHF
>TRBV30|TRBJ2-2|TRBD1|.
TGTGCCTGGAAAGGGACAGCGTCGAACACCGGGGAGCTGTTTTTT
CAWKGTASNTGELFF
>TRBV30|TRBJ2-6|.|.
TGTGCCTGGGGAGGGAGCTCTGGGGCCAACGTCCTGACTTTC
CAWGGSSGANVLTF
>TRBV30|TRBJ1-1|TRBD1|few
TGTGCCTCCCAACCAAGCGGGACAGGGGGCCGCACTGAAGCTTTCTTT
CASQPSGTGGRTEAFF
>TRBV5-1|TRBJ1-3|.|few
TGCGCCAGCAGAGAGGGCTCTGGAAACACCATATATTTT
CASREGSGNTIYF
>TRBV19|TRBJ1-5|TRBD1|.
TGTGCCAGTAGCAATCAGGGGGCACGGCAGCCCCAGCATTTT
CASSNQGARQPQHF
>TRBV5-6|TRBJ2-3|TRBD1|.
TGTGCCAGCAGCTTGGGACAGGGATTCACAGATACGCAGTATTTT
CASSLGQGFTDTQYF
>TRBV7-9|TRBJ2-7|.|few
TGTGCCAGCAGCTTGGGGGACATAGGTGAGCAGTACTTC
CASSLGDIGEQYF
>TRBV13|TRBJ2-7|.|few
TGTGCCAGCAGTTACTCGGGGGACGGGCAGTACTTC
CASSYSGDGQYF
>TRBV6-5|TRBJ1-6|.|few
TGTGCCAGCAGTTACTCGCGCAGCTCACCGGGGTCACCCCTCCACTTT
CASSYSRSSPGSPLHF
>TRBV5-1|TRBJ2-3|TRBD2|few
TGCGCCAGCAGCTTGGCGGGGGGGTTGGGAGATACGCAGTATTTT
CASSLAGGLGDTQYF
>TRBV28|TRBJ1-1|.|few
TGTGCCAGCAGTTCGGGGGTGACTGAAGCTTTCTTT
CASSSGVTEAFF
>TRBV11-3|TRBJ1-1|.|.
TGTGCCAGCAGCTTAGATGGCAACACTGAAGCTTTCTTT
CASSLDGNTEAFF
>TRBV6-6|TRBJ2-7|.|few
TGTGCCAGCAGTTTCTTGAACCCAGGATGGCCCGAGCAGTACTTC
CASSFLNPGWPEQYF
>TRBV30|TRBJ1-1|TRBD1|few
TGTGCCTGGACAGGGGGTCGCACTGAAGCTTTCTTT
CAWTGGRTEAFF
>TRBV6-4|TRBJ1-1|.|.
TGTGCCAGCAGTGCCGGGCCCCTCGGGGACACTGAAGCTTTCTTT
CASSAGPLGDTEAFF
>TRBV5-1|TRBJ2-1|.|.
TGCGCCAGCAGCTTACCTAGCTCCTACAATGAGCAGTTCTTC
CASSLPSSYNEQFF
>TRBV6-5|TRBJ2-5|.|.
TGTGCCAGCAGTTACTCGGCTAGCGAAGAGACCCAGTACTTC
CASSYSASEETQYF
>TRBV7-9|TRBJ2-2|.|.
TGTGCCAGCAGCCCTAGAGTTGATACCGGGGAGCTGTTTTTT
CASSPRVDTGELFF
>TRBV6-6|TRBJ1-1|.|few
TGTGCCAGCCACAGGATCGGAACTGAAGCTTTCTTT
CASHRIGTEAFF
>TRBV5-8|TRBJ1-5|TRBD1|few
TGTGCCAGCAAGTCTAACAGGGGTAGCAATCAGCCCCAGCATTTT
CASKSNRGSNQPQHF
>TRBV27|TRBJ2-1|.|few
TGTGCCGGCAGTTTATCCCGGGGTTACAATGAGCAGTTCTTC
CAGSLSRGYNEQFF
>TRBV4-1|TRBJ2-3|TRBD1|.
TGCGCCAGCAGCCAGTCCTCGCCAGGGGGTTCCACAGATACGCAGTATTTT
CASSQSSPGGSTDTQYF
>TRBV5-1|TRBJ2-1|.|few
TGCGCCAGCAGCTTTAACAGGGGAGGTACCCTGGGCACCTACAATGAGCAGTTCTTC
CASSFNRGGTLGTYNEQFF
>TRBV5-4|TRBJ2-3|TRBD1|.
TGTGCCAGCAGCGGGTCGGGGACAGGTAATCCTAGCACAGATACGCAGTATTTT
CASSGSGTGNPSTDTQYF
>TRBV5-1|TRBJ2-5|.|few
TGCGCCAGCAGCTCCCAGCGGAGGGGGGGGGAGACCCAGTACTTC
CASSSQRRGGETQYF
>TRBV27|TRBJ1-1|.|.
TGTGCCAGCAGCGAAGTCGACAGCTACACTGAAGCTTTCTTT
CASSEVDSYTEAFF
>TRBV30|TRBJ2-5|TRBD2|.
TGTGCCTGGAGCGAAACGGGATTAGCGGGAGTGGGAGAGACCCAGTACTTC
CAWSETGLAGVGETQYF
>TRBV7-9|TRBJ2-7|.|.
TGTGCCAGCAGCTTAGGGTTAGCTACGCTGGACGAGCAGTACTTC
CASSLGLATLDEQYF
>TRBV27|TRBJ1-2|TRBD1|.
TGTGCCAGCAGTCAAGACAGGGCAACTAACTATGGCTACACCTTC
CASSQDRATNYGYTF
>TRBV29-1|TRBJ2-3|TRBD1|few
TGCAGCGTTGAAGACGGGGACAGGGTGATAGATACGCAGTATTTT
CSVEDGDRVIDTQYF
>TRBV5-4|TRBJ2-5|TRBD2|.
TGTGCCAGCAGCCCCGACCTGGGAGGGGCTAGAGAGACCCAGTACTTC
CASSPDLGGARETQYF
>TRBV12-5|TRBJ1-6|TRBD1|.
TGTGCTAGTGGAGGGACAGTGGATAATTCACCCCTCCACTTT
CASGGTVDNSPLHF
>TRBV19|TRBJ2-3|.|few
TGTGCCAGTAGTCAGGAGACAGTGCCCACAGATACGCAGTATTTT
CASSQETVPTDTQYF
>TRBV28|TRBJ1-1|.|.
TGTGCCAGCCTTTCGAACACTGAAGCTTTCTTT
CASLSNTEAFF
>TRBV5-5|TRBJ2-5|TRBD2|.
TGTGCCAGCAGCTTGGGACTAGCGGGACTCCAAGAGACCCAGTACTTC
CASSLGLAGLQETQYF
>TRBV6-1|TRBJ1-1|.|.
TGTGCCAGCAGTGAATCTGGGTTTCTGGGGTATAGGGAGACGGACACTGAAGCTTTCTTT
CASSESGFLGYRETDTEAFF
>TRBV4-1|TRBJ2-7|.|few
TGCGCCAGCAGCCAAGGGTTTGCCAGGGGGGCAACCTACGAGCAGTACTTC
CASSQGFARGATYEQYF
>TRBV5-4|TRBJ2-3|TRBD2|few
TGTGCCAGCAGCGCCCCGGGACTAGCGGGAGGGGGCACAGATACGCAGTATTTT
CASSAPGLAGGGTDTQYF
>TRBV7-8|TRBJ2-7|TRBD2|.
TGTGCCAGCAGCTCCCCTCTAGCGGGAGAACGGTACGAGCAGTACTTC
CASSSPLAGERYEQYF
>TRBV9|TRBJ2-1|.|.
TGTGCCAGCAGCGTAACGCCCGGAGGCTACAATGAGCAGTTCTTC
CASSVTPGGYNEQFF
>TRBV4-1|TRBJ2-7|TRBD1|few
TGCGCCAGCAGCGAGAAGGGGGCAGGTTACGAGCAGTACTTC
CASSEKGAGYEQYF
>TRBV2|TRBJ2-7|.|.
TGTGCCAGCAGTGTTCTGGTTCGGGAGCAGTACTTC
CASSVLVREQYF
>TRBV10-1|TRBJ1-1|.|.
TGCGCCAGCAGTGAAGGAGGCCAGAACACTGAAGCTTTCTTT
CASSEGGQNTEAFF
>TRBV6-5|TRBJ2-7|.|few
TGTGCCAGCAGTTTAAGACAGAGCTCCTACGAGCAGTACTTC
CASSLRQSSYEQYF
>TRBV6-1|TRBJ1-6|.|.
TGTGCCAGCATCTCGCAGGGCGCGGGGAATTCACCCCTCCACTTT
CASISQGAGNSPLHF
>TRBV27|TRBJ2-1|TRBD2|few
TGTGCCAGCAGTTTAGCGGGAGTAAATGAGCAGTTCTTC
CASSLAGVNEQFF
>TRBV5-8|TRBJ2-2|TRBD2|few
TGTGCCAGCAGCGCGCCGGGACTAGCGGGAGGGCCCGCCACCGGGGAGCTGTTTTTT
CASSAPGLAGGPATGELFF
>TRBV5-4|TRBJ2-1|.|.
TGTGCCAGCAGCTTGGTGGCGGGCTCCTACAATGAGCAGTTCTTC
CASSLVAGSYNEQFF
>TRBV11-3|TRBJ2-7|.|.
TGTGCCAGCAGCTTAGTGCCAGGATTAGAGCAGTACTTC
CASSLVPGLEQYF